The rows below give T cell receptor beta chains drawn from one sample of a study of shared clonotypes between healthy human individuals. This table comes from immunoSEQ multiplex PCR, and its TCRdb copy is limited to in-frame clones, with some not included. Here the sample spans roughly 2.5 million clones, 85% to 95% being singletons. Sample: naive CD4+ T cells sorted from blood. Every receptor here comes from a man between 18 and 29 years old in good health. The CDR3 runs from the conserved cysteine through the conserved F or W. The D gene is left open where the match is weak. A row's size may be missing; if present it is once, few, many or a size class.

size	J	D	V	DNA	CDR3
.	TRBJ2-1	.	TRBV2	TGTGCCAGCAGCAACGGGCTCAGGGAGCAGTTCTTC	CASSNGLREQFF
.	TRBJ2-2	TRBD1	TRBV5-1	TGCGCCAGCAGCTTGTACGGTTCACAGGGGGGCACCGGGGAGCTGTTTTTT	CASSLYGSQGGTGELFF
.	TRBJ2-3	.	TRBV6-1	TGTGCCAGCAGTTTAGGGCAGGGGACAGATACGCAGTATTTT	CASSLGQGTDTQYF
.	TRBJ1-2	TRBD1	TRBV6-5	TGTGCCAGCAGCAAAGGGGGCCCACCCTATGGCTACACCTTC	CASSKGGPPYGYTF
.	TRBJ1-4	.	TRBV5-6	TGTGCCAGCAGCTTATACAGGTTGACTAATGAAAAACTGTTTTTT	CASSLYRLTNEKLFF
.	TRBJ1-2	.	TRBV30	TGTGCCTGGAGTGGGGGGACTTTCAACTATGGCTACACCTTC	CAWSGGTFNYGYTF
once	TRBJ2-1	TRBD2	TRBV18	TGTGCCAGCTCACCACTGGGGCTAGCGGGGGCCCATGAGCAGTTCTTC	CASSPLGLAGAHEQFF
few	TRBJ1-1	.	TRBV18	TGTGCCAGCTCACCGGGACGAACGAACACTGAAGCTTTCTTT	CASSPGRTNTEAFF
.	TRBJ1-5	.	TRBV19	TGTGCCAGTAGTATTCAGGGAAGCAATCAGCCCCAGCATTTT	CASSIQGSNQPQHF
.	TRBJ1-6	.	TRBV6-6	TGTGCCAGCAGTCAAGAGGAGCCTATGATATCACCCCTCCACTTT	CASSQEEPMISPLHF
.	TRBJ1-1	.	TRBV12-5	TGTGCTAGTGGTCTCGCCGGAAAGTCAGGGTTTGTGAACACTGAAGCTTTCTTT	CASGLAGKSGFVNTEAFF
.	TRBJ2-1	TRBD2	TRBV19	TGTGCCAGTAGTCCAACACTAGCGGGAGGCTACAATGAGCAGTTCTTC	CASSPTLAGGYNEQFF
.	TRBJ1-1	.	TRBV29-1	TGCAGCGCCGCACTACACTTGAACACTGAAGCTTTCTTT	CSAALHLNTEAFF
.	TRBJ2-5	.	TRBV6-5	TGTGCCAGCAGTTACGGAGGGGGGCTAGAGACCCAGTACTTC	CASSYGGGLETQYF
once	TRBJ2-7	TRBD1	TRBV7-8	TGTGCCAGCAGCGGCGGGACAGGGGGCTACGAGCAGTACTTC	CASSGGTGGYEQYF
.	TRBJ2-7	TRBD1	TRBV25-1	TGTGCCAGCCAGTCCTCCCGGACAGGGAAGTACGAGCAGTACTTC	CASQSSRTGKYEQYF
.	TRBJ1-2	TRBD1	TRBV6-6	TGTGCCAGCAGAGATGGACAGGGGACAGGTGGCTACACCTTC	CASRDGQGTGGYTF
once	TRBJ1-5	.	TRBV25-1	TGTGCCAGCAGTGATGGGGAGAATCAGCCCCAGCATTTT	CASSDGENQPQHF
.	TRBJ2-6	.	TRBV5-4	TGTGCCAGCAGCTTAGAGGCCAGCTCTGGGGCCAACGTCCTGACTTTC	CASSLEASSGANVLTF
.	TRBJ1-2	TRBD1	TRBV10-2	TGCGCCAGCAGTGAAACCGGGACAGGGGGCTTCTATGGCTACACCTTC	CASSETGTGGFYGYTF
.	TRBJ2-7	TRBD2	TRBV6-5	TGTGCCAGCAGTCGGGGGGACTACGAGCAGTACTTC	CASSRGDYEQYF
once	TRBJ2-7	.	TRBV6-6	TGTGCCAGCAGCTTAATCTACGAGCAGTACTTC	CASSLIYEQYF
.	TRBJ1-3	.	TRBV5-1	TGCGCCAGCAGCTTGGGGGGTCTTGCCCCTGGAAACACCATATATTTT	CASSLGGLAPGNTIYF
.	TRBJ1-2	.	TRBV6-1	TGTGCCAGCAGTGAACTTTTAGCCAGGGGCTATGGCTACACCTTC	CASSELLARGYGYTF
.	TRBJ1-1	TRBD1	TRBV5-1	TGCGCCAGCAGCTTGGGAGGGGGCCAGGGGACTGAAGCTTTCTTT	CASSLGGGQGTEAFF
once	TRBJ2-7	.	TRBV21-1	TGTGCCAGGTCATACGAGCAGTACTTC	CARSYEQYF
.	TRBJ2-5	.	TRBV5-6	TGTGCCAGCAGCGGTCCCATTCGGGAGACCCAGTACTTC	CASSGPIRETQYF
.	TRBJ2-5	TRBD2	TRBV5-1	TGCGCCAGCTGCTCGGGACTAGCGGGGGGGCCGATCGAGACCCAGTACTTC	CASCSGLAGGPIETQYF
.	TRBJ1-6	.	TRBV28	TGTGCCAGCAGCCACACGAATGGCCCTGGATCACCCCTCCACTTT	CASSHTNGPGSPLHF
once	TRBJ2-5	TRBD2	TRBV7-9	TGTGCCAGCAGCTTGTCTAGCGGGGGGCCCCAAGAGACCCAGTACTTC	CASSLSSGGPQETQYF
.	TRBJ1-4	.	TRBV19	TGTGCCAGTAGTATTTACAGCGCAACTAATGAAAAACTGTTTTTT	CASSIYSATNEKLFF
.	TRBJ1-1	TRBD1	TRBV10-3	TGTGCCATCAGTGTGATGGAGGGGGCGACGGCTTTCTTT	CAISVMEGATAFF
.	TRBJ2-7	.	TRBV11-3	TGTGCCAGCAGCCCCAAAGACCCTTACCCCTACGAGCAGTACTTC	CASSPKDPYPYEQYF
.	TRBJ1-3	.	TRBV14	TGTGCCAGCAGCAGGACGGGCTCTGGAAACACCATATATTTT	CASSRTGSGNTIYF
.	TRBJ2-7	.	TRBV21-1	TGTGCCAGCAGCCCCCAGGGTAGCGGCTACGAGCAGTACTTC	CASSPQGSGYEQYF
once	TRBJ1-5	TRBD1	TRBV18	TGTGCCAGCTCACCACCAGGGACAGGGGGCCAGAACAATCAGCCCCAGCATTTT	CASSPPGTGGQNNQPQHF
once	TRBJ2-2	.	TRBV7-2	TGTGCCAGCAGCTTAGTTGGGACCAAGAACACCGGGGAGCTGTTTTTT	CASSLVGTKNTGELFF
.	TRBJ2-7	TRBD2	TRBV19	TGTGCCAGTAGCTCTAGCGGGGGGCCCTCCTACGAGCAGTACTTC	CASSSSGGPSYEQYF
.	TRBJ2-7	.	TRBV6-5	TGTGCCAGCAGTTACTTGGGGCGCGAGCAGTACTTC	CASSYLGREQYF
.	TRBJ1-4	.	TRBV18	TGTGCCAGCTCACCACCGCAGGGCCGGAATGAAAAACTGTTTTTT	CASSPPQGRNEKLFF
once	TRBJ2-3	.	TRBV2	TGTGCCAGCAGTGTTGACAGCACAGATACGCAGTATTTT	CASSVDSTDTQYF
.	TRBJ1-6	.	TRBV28	TGTGCCAGCAGTCCTAATGGGTTGGCCACAAATTCACCCCTCCACTTT	CASSPNGLATNSPLHF
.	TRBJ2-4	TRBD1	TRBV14	TGTGCCAGCAGCCAACTGGGACAGGGAGGTAATAACATTCAGTACTTC	CASSQLGQGGNNIQYF
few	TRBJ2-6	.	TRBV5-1	TGCGCCAGCAGCTTGGCGGTAAACTCTGGGGCCAACGTCCTGACTTTC	CASSLAVNSGANVLTF
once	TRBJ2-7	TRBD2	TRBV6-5	TGTGCCAGCAGTTACTCGTCTAGCGGGAACCACGAGCAGTACTTC	CASSYSSSGNHEQYF
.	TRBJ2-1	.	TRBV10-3	TGTGCCATCAGTGATTCCACAGGGCACTACAATGAGCAGTTCTTC	CAISDSTGHYNEQFF
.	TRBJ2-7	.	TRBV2	TGTGCCAGCAGACTCATTACAGGGAAACCCTCCTACGAGCAGTACTTC	CASRLITGKPSYEQYF
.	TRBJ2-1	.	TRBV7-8	TGTGCCAGCACGGGGTACAATGAGCAGTTCTTC	CASTGYNEQFF
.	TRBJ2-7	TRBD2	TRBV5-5	TGTGCCAGCAAACTAGCGGGATCCTACGAGCAGTACTTC	CASKLAGSYEQYF
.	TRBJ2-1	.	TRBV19	TGTGCCAGTAGCTGGTTTAACTCTGAGCAGTTCTTC	CASSWFNSEQFF
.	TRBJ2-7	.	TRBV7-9	TGTGCCAGCAGCCCTCAGGGACGTGGGCAGTACTTC	CASSPQGRGQYF
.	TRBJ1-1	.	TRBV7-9	TGTGCCAGCAGCTCAAGCTCAGGGAGGAGGAACACTGAAGCTTTCTTT	CASSSSSGRRNTEAFF
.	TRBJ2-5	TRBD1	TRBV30	TGTGCCTGGAGTTCCCGGACAGGGGTAAAGGAGACCCAGTACTTC	CAWSSRTGVKETQYF